The clone carrying this T cell receptor (beta chain) was found a few times. Its antigen is undetermined. This entry belongs to a study of T cell responses to AZD1222 COVID-19 vaccine. Study conclusions and caveats: The peak T cell response came first, and repertoires were sampled only after it. Reportedly, nearly half the spike-specific TCRs target unmutated variant regions.

Germline-derived CDR1 and CDR2 are SGHAT and FQNNGV. Trimming at V came to 1 base and at J to 9 bases, leaving 5 bases not matched to a gene. There are 15 residues in the CDR3. Profiling relied on immunoSEQ multiplex PCR, and the TCRdb table lists in-frame clones only, not all of them. The top ten clones hold more than 25% of a sample with approximately 72,000 clones, roughly nine tenths of them seen once. The starting material was peripheral blood, obtained 28 days after the second AZD1222 dose. The chain uses TRBV11-2 and TRBJ1-6, with 8 bases that match TRBD1. This TCR derives from an adult who received the AZD1222 COVID-19 vaccine. The CDR3 reads CASSLGQGYRSPLHF. The CDR3 DNA sequence: TGTGCCAGCAGCTTAGGACAGGGGTACCGTTCACCCCTCCACTTT. The full variable domain, in which reference TRBV11-2 and TRBJ1-6 provide the parts outside the CDR3, is EAGVAQSPRYKIIEKRQSVAFWCNPISGHATLYWYQQILGQGPKLLIQFQNNGVVDDSQLPKDRFSAERLKGVDSTLKIQPAKLEDSAVYLCASSLGQGYRSPLHFGNGTRLTVT.